This T cell receptor (beta chain) stems from a study of blood T cells in healthy people across ages. With a J-beta primer mix and a sample-barcoded 5' primer, a second PCR ran roughly 6 to 11 cycles. MiXCR was run by TCRdb on the 5' RACE reads, yielding one entry per CDR3 protein. The repertoire holds some 1.5 million distinct CDR3 sequences, with approximately 43% as singletons. This clonotype has more than one count but fewer than ten. The CDR3 has 14 residues. Germline values: CDR1 DFQATT, CDR2 SNEGSKA (reference sequence). With 1 base clipped from V and 7 bases from J, the junction kept 6 bases outside the gene matches.

What was sequenced was blood. The chain employs TRBV20-1 and TRBJ2-4; 8 bases line up with TRBD1. The TCR comes from a woman between 18 and 30 years old in good health. The CDR3 loop reads CSARGTGSWNIQYF. The CDR3, as DNA: TGCAGTGCTAGAGGGACAGGGTCATGGAACATTCAGTACTTC.